This T cell receptor (beta chain) was recovered during a study of blood T cell repertoires in COVID-19. Between the trimmed V and J ends, which lost 5 bases and 1 base, there was a span of 7 bases. Germline V lookup: CDR1 SGHTA, CDR2 FQGTGA. The CDR3 length is 13 residues. Sequencing used immunoSEQ multiplex PCR; TCRdb keeps in-frame clones, though not all of them. The sample contains about 230,000 clones, 85% of which appear only once. The sequence was obtained from a man aged 45-60 years with COVID-19, enrolled during active disease. Sequencing input: peripheral blood. V is TRBV7-3 and J is TRBJ2-3; no firm D call. CDR3 region: CASSASGTDTQYF. As DNA, the CDR3 is TGTGCCAGCAGCGCGTCTGGCACAGATACGCAGTATTTT. The entire variable domain, with the rest obtained from reference TRBV7-3 and TRBJ2-3, is as follows: GAGVSQTPSNKVTEKGKYVELRCDPISGHTALYWYRQSLGQGPEFLIYFQGTGAADDSGLPNDRFFAVRPEGSVSTLKIQRTERGDSAVYLCASSASGTDTQYFGPGTRLTVL.